These 21 T cell receptor beta chains were sequenced from one sample in a study of T-cell reconstitution after alpha-beta-depleted transplantation in children. Construction of the TCRbeta library involved unique molecular identifiers. TCRdb reprocessed the PCR reads via MiXCR and lists one record per CDR3 protein. The data show 450,000 to 600,000 distinct CDR3 sequences, 18% seen once. Sequenced here: PBMCs from the stem cell graft donor, sampled from the stem cell graft. Source of these receptors: a human donor who donated a stem cell graft to a child with acute lymphoblastic leukemia.

The chain recombines TRBV29-1 with TRBJ2-1; D perhaps matches TRBD1 (5 bases). The CDR3 is 15 residues long. The germline V gene encodes CDR1 SQVTM and CDR2 ANQGSEA. Trimming took off 4 bases at V and 0 bases at J, with 13 bases between the two ends. The CDR3: CSVAVRASSYNEQFF. The CDR3 DNA reads as TGCAGCGTTGCGGTCAGGGCGAGCTCCTACAATGAGCAGTTCTTC.

There are a few counts of this clonotype. V and J are TRBV12-3 or TRBV12-4 and TRBJ2-3, with D possibly matching TRBD1 (6 bases). Trimming removed 2 bases from V and 11 bases from J, with 8 bases in between. CDR3 length equals 11 residues. CDR3 amino acids: CASSLQGKQYF. The CDR3 coding sequence is TGTGCCAGCAGTTTACAGGGGAAGCAGTATTTT.

V usage is TRBV7-4 and J usage is TRBJ1-1; TRBD1 matches at 11 bases. CDR3 length: 17 amino acids. Trimming at V came to 10 bases and at J to 0 bases, leaving 13 bases not matched to a gene. Germline-derived CDR1 and CDR2 are SGHVT and SQSDAQ. The CDR3 nucleotides read TGTGCCACCTGCCAAGGCCGGACAGGGGGCATGAACACTGAAGCTTTCTTT. Its protein is CATCQGRTGGMNTEAFF.

This clonotype turned up a few times. V gene TRBV27 combines with J gene TRBJ1-5; no definite D call. Per germline, CDR1 MNHEY and CDR2 SMNVEV (reference sequence). The germline V and J ends were trimmed by 7 bases and 1 base, with 20 bases remaining between them. CDR3 length: 17 residues. The CDR3 sequence is CASTPEPYPGSNQPQHF. The CDR3 region has the DNA TGTGCCAGCACCCCAGAACCCTACCCCGGAAGCAATCAGCCCCAGCATTTT.

This clonotype was seen a handful of times. The rearrangement links TRBV5-1 to TRBJ1-2; the D gene is possibly TRBD1 (5 bases). V was pared by 0 bases and J by 4 bases, with 10 bases between. The CDR3 is made up of 14 amino acids. CDR1 is SGHRS, CDR2 YFSETQ, per germline. The CDR3 loop is CASSLVGAGYGYTF. For the CDR3, the DNA is TGCGCCAGCAGCTTGGTTGGGGCAGGCTATGGCTACACCTTC.

The chain carries TRBV19 and TRBJ2-5; 15 bases are shared with TRBD2. V gave up 6 bases and J gave up 4 bases; unmatched junction bases: 12. The CDR3 is made up of 18 amino acids. Per the germline V gene, CDR1 is LNHDA and CDR2 is SQIVND (reference sequence). CDR3 DNA: TGTGCCAGTAGCGCCCTTGGACTAGCGGGAGGGCGGGGAGAGACCCAGTACTTC. It encodes CASSALGLAGGRGETQYF.

This clonotype has at least ten counts. The V call is TRBV7-3, the J call TRBJ2-1; 7 bases are a match to TRBD2. Trimming at V came to 2 bases and at J to 3 bases, leaving 1 base not matched to a gene. Germline V gene data show CDR1 as SGHTA and CDR2 as FQGTGA. The CDR3 totals 14 residues. CDR3 region: CASSLGTIYNEQFF. CDR3 DNA: TGTGCCAGCAGCTTAGGGACTATCTACAATGAGCAGTTCTTC.

This clonotype showed up just a few times. This sequence joins TRBV12-3 or TRBV12-4 and TRBJ2-6; weak D call: TRBD2 (6 bases). V was pared by 4 bases and J by 1 base, with 14 bases between. This CDR3 is 17 amino acids long. CDR3 region: CASSSRVAVSGANVLTF. Written as DNA, the CDR3 is TGTGCCAGCAGTTCCAGGGTAGCGGTATCTGGGGCCAACGTCCTGACTTTC.

This clonotype turned up a few times. The chain couples TRBV15 to TRBJ1-6; a possible D gene is TRBD1 (5 bases). CDR3 size: 15 residues. The germline gives CDR1 LNHNV, CDR2 YYDKDF (reference sequence). V lost 4 bases, J lost 9 bases, and 16 bases lay in between. CDR3 sequence: CATSMTRASSSPLHF. As DNA, the CDR3 is TGTGCCACCAGCATGACCAGGGCGAGTAGTTCACCCCTCCACTTT.

This clonotype was observed a handful of times. The chain links TRBV2 to TRBJ1-1; D unclear. CDR1 SNHLY and CDR2 FYNNEI come from the germline V gene. V was trimmed by 8 bases and J by 8 bases, leaving 12 bases between them. The CDR3 is 11 residues long. DNA of the CDR3: TGTGCCAGCGGGTTTGGTCTAGAAGCTTTCTTT. This sequence encodes CASGFGLEAFF.

CDR3 protein: CASSRSGTGNQPQHF. CDR3 nucleotides: TGTGCCAGCAGCCGCTCCGGGACAGGGAATCAGCCCCAGCATTTT. V gene TRBV5-5 combines with J gene TRBJ1-5, with 9 bases lining up with TRBD1. Germline V CDR1 and CDR2: SGHKS, YYEKEE (reference sequence). V lost 4 bases, J lost 4 bases, and 6 bases stayed unmatched. The CDR3 totals 15 residues.

The rearrangement joins TRBV7-2 to TRBJ2-7; TRBD2 is a possible D gene (6 bases). V dropped 4 bases and J dropped 0 bases, with 16 bases sitting between them. This CDR3 spans 16 amino acids. Per germline, CDR1 SGHTA and CDR2 FQGNSA. The CDR3 sequence: CASSYEPAGSSYEQYF. The CDR3 DNA reads TGTGCCAGCAGCTATGAACCAGCGGGTAGCTCCTACGAGCAGTACTTC.

Note on this clonotype: The conserved closing phenylalanine or tryptophan is absent in this CDR3, likely reflecting a read error. This chain connects TRBV5-1 to TRBJ2-7; D unresolved. V lost 0 bases, J lost 4 bases, and 17 bases lay in between. This CDR3 contains 16 residues. Germline V gene lookup returns CDR1 SGHRS and CDR2 YFSETQ. CDR3 sequence (DNA): TGCGCCAGCAGCTTGGATCTTGACTTGATGGCTTACGAGCAGTACTCC. Its protein product is CASSLDLDLMAYEQYS.

V usage is TRBV6-1 and J usage is TRBJ1-4; TRBD1 might be the D (6 bases). The V end was cut by 8 bases, the J end by 6 bases, with 22 bases between. CDR1 and CDR2 from the germline V gene are MNHNS and SASEGT. This CDR3 is 16 amino acids long. Written as DNA, the CDR3 is TGTGCCAGCGGACCGGACAGTAGAACGTGGGATGAAAAACTGTTTTTT. Translating it yields CASGPDSRTWDEKLFF.

The table lists this clonotype with a few counts. This chain joins TRBV7-8 and TRBJ1-1; D not certain. The V gene's germline CDR1 is SGHVS and CDR2 FQNEAQ. V lost 1 base and J 0 bases, leaving 12 bases between the germline ends. CDR3 length: 16 residues. The CDR3 spells CASSLESRVVNTEAFF. The CDR3 nucleotides are TGTGCCAGCAGCTTAGAATCAAGGGTGGTGAACACTGAAGCTTTCTTT. The full variable domain, rest sourced from reference TRBV7-8 and TRBJ1-1, is GAGVSQSPRYKVAKRGQDVALRCDPISGHVSLFWYQQALGQGPEFLTYFQNEAQLDKSGLPSDRFFAERPEGSVSTLKIQRTQQEDSAVYLCASSLESRVVNTEAFFGQGTRLTVV.

This clonotype was counted only a few times. This chain joins TRBV7-9 and TRBJ2-3; TRBD2 matches at 11 bases. J lost 3 bases, V lost 3 bases, and 8 bases had no gene match. The CDR3 covers 17 residues. From germline, CDR1 is SEHNR and CDR2 FQNEAQ (reference sequence). The CDR3 DNA is TGTGCCAGCAGCTTCTTCCTAGCGGGAGGAGGGACAGATACGCAGTATTTT. This codes for CASSFFLAGGGTDTQYF.

This clonotype was counted only a few times. The J gene is TRBJ1-1, the V gene TRBV20-1, with D hard to call. CDR1 is DFQATT and CDR2 is SNEGSKA in the germline V gene (reference sequence). The CDR3 spans 19 residues. Trimming removed 1 base from V and 0 bases from J, with 24 bases in between. The CDR3 coding sequence is TGCAGTGCTAGAGTATCCCCTCTGGCCGGACTACTTATGAACACTGAAGCTTTCTTT. Its protein is CSARVSPLAGLLMNTEAFF.

This rearrangement joins TRBV6-1 to TRBJ2-7; 9 bases map to TRBD1. The germline CDR1 and CDR2 sequences are MNHNS and SASEGT. CDR3 length: 13 amino acids. V shed 6 bases, J shed 6 bases, and the junction held 6 bases outside the gene matches. The CDR3 sequence: CASRTGQGGEQYF. CDR3 DNA: TGTGCCAGCAGAACGGGACAGGGAGGCGAGCAGTACTTC.

This chain joins TRBV20-1 and TRBJ2-4; possible D gene TRBD2, 6 bases. Germline V gives CDR1 DFQATT, CDR2 SNEGSKA (reference sequence). Trimming removed 0 bases at V and 5 bases at J, with 11 bases between. The CDR3 has 14 residues. CDR3 region: CSAREAGIQNIQYF. The DNA of the CDR3 is TGCAGTGCTAGAGAGGCGGGGATCCAAAACATTCAGTACTTC.

The chain uses TRBV24-1 and TRBJ2-3; perhaps TRBD2 as D (5 bases). V was clipped by 3 bases and J by 0 bases, with 12 bases between them. There are 16 residues in the CDR3. In germline, CDR1 is KGHDR, CDR2 SFDVKD. This chain's CDR3 is CATSDGSGPSTDTQYF. The CDR3 DNA is TGTGCCACCAGTGATGGCAGCGGACCCAGCACAGATACGCAGTATTTT.

The genes are TRBV5-1 and TRBJ2-1; 10 bases fit TRBD2. From germline, CDR1 is SGHRS and CDR2 YFSETQ. CDR3 length: 13 residues. Trimming cost V 4 bases and J 6 bases; bases outside gene matches: 1. The CDR3 bases are TGCGCCAGCAGCGCTAGCGGGAGCAATGAGCAGTTCTTC. Amino acid sequence: CASSASGSNEQFF.